The 14 T cell receptor beta chains presented below share a single source sample, sequenced in a study of shared clonotypes between healthy human individuals. This table comes from immunoSEQ multiplex PCR, and its TCRdb copy is limited to in-frame clones, with some not included. The top ten clones hold roughly an eighth of a sample with 400,000 to 600,000 clones, about 75% of them seen once. The source material was PBMCs. Every receptor here comes from a woman between 35 and 50 years old in good health. Some clones in this sample may be carry-over from other donors' samples.

J is TRBJ1-5 and V is TRBV10-3, with D uncertain. With 3 bases removed from V and 2 bases from J, the gap between germline ends came to 11 bases. Germline CDR1 ENHRY, CDR2 SYGVKD. The CDR3 has 15 amino acids. In nucleotides, the CDR3 is TGTGCCATCAGTGAAGGTAAAGGTGGCAATCAGCCCCAGCATTTT. The encoded protein is CAISEGKGGNQPQHF.

The J gene is TRBJ2-7, the V gene TRBV30, with 10 bases matching TRBD2. V trimming: 2 bases; J trimming: 5 bases; junction bases outside the gene matches: 6. CDR3 length: 14 residues. The germline V gene has CDR1 GTSNPN and CDR2 SVGIG (reference sequence). CDR3 in amino acids: CAWSPGLAGDEQYF. The CDR3 nucleotides are TGTGCCTGGAGTCCTGGGCTAGCGGGAGACGAGCAGTACTTC.

The V and J genes are TRBV5-5 and TRBJ2-7; D not certain. V was pared by 2 bases and J by 4 bases, with 4 bases between. Germline assignment: CDR1 SGHKS and CDR2 YYEKEE (reference sequence). The CDR3 sequence is 11 residues long. In DNA, the CDR3 is TGTGCCAGCAGCTTTAAATACGAGCAGTACTTC. This translates into CASSFKYEQYF.

This clone has only a few counts. This chain joins TRBV29-1 and TRBJ2-7; D remains unclear. The CDR3 has 14 amino acids. CDR1 and CDR2 (germline): SQVTM, ANQGSEA. Trimming shortened V by 3 bases and J by 0 bases, and 12 bases separated the two germline ends. This CDR3 is CSVESRDHSYEQYF. The CDR3, as DNA: TGCAGCGTTGAGAGCCGAGACCACTCCTACGAGCAGTACTTC.

The chain couples TRBV7-3 to TRBJ2-1; perhaps TRBD1 as D (5 bases). This CDR3 comprises 17 residues. From germline, CDR1 is SGHTA and CDR2 FQGTGA. Trimming pared 5 bases from V and 2 bases from J, leaving 19 bases between. The CDR3 loop reads CASSAQGSSLPYNEQFF. The CDR3 region has the DNA TGTGCCAGCAGCGCCCAGGGTTCGTCCTTACCCTACAATGAGCAGTTCTTC.

The gene calls are TRBV9 and TRBJ2-7; no clear D. This CDR3 spans 15 amino acids. Trimming removed 1 base from V and 2 bases from J, with 13 bases in between. CDR1 and CDR2 (germline): SGDLS, YYNGEE. The CDR3 nucleotides are TGTGCCAGCAGCGTATCCGCTAGAGGAGCCTACGAGCAGTACTTC. It translates to CASSVSARGAYEQYF.

The chain carries TRBV11-2 and TRBJ2-5; 12 bases align to TRBD2. The CDR3 totals 17 residues. The V gene end was trimmed by 4 bases and the J gene end by 5 bases; junction bases not matched to a gene: 11. The germline gives CDR1 SGHAT, CDR2 FQNNGV. CDR3 in amino acids: CASSSDLAGGPWETQYF. CDR3 coding DNA: TGTGCCAGCAGCTCCGATCTAGCGGGAGGGCCCTGGGAGACCCAGTACTTC.

This clone was found once. V is TRBV6-5 and J is TRBJ2-3, with D unresolved. The CDR3 runs 15 residues. In germline, CDR1 is MNHEY, CDR2 SVGAGI. Trimming took 2 bases from V and 4 from J, leaving 13 bases between them. In DNA form, the CDR3 reads TGTGCCAGCAGTTACACGGGTACCGCATCAGATACGCAGTATTTT. Translation: CASSYTGTASDTQYF.

The J gene is TRBJ2-1, the V gene TRBV7-2; 12 nucleotides line up with TRBD2. V gave up 5 bases and J gave up 6 bases; unmatched junction bases: 8. The CDR3 has 16 residues. CDR1 and CDR2 (germline): SGHTA, FQGNSA. The CDR3 is CASSPQGLAGGNEQFF. In DNA, the CDR3 is TGTGCCAGCAGCCCACAGGGACTAGCGGGCGGCAATGAGCAGTTCTTC.

The J gene is TRBJ2-2, the V gene TRBV7-9; 9 nucleotides agree with TRBD1. V lost 1 base and J lost 3; bases outside the gene matches: 6. This CDR3 spans 17 amino acids. Germline CDR1 SEHNR, CDR2 FQNEAQ (reference sequence). In DNA, the CDR3 is TGTGCCAGCAGCTTAGTTCACAGGGGGCGCGACACCGGGGAGCTGTTTTTT. It specifies CASSLVHRGRDTGELFF.

V gene TRBV9 combines with J gene TRBJ1-5, with D hard to call. Between the trimmed V and J ends, which lost 0 bases and 5 bases, there was a span of 3 bases. Germline V CDR1 and CDR2: SGDLS, YYNGEE. This CDR3 is built from 12 residues. DNA of the CDR3: TGTGCCAGCAGCGTAGGAGATCAGCCCCAGCATTTT. Amino acids: CASSVGDQPQHF.

This chain uses TRBV2 with TRBJ1-5; 9 bases fit TRBD1. J gave up 7 bases and V 7 bases, and 11 bases lay outside the gene matches. CDR1 SNHLY and CDR2 FYNNEI come from the germline V gene. The CDR3 length is 15 residues. CDR3 loop: CASNMETGGRQPQHF. The CDR3 coding sequence is TGTGCCAGCAACATGGAGACAGGGGGTCGGCAGCCCCAGCATTTT.

V usage is TRBV15 and J usage is TRBJ2-5, with a possible D match to TRBD2 (5 bases). Trimming left V 10 bases short and J 0 bases short, with 18 bases between. The germline gives CDR1 LNHNV, CDR2 YYDKDF (reference sequence). The CDR3 spans 15 residues. The CDR3 spells CAIGSARRYQETQYF. The CDR3 DNA follows: TGTGCCATTGGTAGCGCCAGACGGTACCAAGAGACCCAGTACTTC.

The chain joins TRBV20-1 to TRBJ1-1, with D unresolved. This CDR3 spans 10 amino acids. V lost 5 bases and J lost 5, with 6 bases in between. Germline V CDR1 and CDR2: DFQATT, SNEGSKA (reference sequence). DNA for the CDR3: TGCAGTGCTGTAAAAACTGAAGCTTTCTTT. Protein: CSAVKTEAFF.